This TCR beta chain was captured by sequencing in a study of CD8+CD57+ T cells in acquired aplastic anemia. The germline gives CDR1 LGHNT, CDR2 FRNRAP. The CDR3 totals 15 residues. Trimming took 1 base from V and 8 from J; bases not matched to a gene: 7. TCR beta VDJ and CDR3 profiling used genomic DNA as template. TCRdb reprocessed the reads via MiXCR and lists one record per CDR3 protein. The sample has about 160,000 distinct CDR3 sequences, roughly 50% seen once; the top ten hold 25% to 40%. Many counts were recorded for this clonotype. Selection for sequencing was limited to patients who had shown CD8+CD57+ cell expansion by flow cytometry. With no exception, the patients had severe acquired aplastic anemia.

J is TRBJ2-1 and V is TRBV12-5, with TRBD2 matching over 8 bases. This TCR was recovered from a human donor with aplastic anemia. Sample: sorted CD4+, CD8+, or CD8+CD57+ T cells (not recorded which) from PBMCs. CDR3 amino acids: CASGLGTSWADEQFF. The CDR3 DNA is TGTGCTAGTGGTTTGGGGACTAGCTGGGCAGATGAGCAGTTCTTC.